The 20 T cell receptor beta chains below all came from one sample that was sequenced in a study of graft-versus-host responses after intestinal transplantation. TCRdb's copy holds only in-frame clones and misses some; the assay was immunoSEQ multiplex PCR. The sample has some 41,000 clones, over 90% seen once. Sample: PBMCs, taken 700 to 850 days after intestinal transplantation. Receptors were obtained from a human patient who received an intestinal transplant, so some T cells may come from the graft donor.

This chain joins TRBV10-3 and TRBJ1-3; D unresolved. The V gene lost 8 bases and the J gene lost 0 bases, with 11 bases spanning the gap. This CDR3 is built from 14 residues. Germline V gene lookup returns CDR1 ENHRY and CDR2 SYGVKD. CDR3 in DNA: TGTGCCATCGACCCGACGAGCTCTGGAAACACCATATATTTT. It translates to CAIDPTSSGNTIYF.

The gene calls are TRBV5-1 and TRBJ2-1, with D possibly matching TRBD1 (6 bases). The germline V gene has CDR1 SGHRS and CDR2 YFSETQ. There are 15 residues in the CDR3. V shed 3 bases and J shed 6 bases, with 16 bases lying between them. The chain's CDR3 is CASSSDGQPRNEQFF. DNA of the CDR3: TGCGCCAGCAGCTCGGATGGACAGCCGCGCAATGAGCAGTTCTTC.

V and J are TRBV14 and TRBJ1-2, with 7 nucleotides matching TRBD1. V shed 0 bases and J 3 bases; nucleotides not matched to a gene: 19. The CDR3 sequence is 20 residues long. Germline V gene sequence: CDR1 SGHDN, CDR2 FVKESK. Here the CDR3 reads CASSQDLTRRGRGRDYGYTF. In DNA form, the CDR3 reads TGTGCCAGCAGCCAAGATCTCACCCGGAGGGGCAGGGGGAGGGACTATGGCTACACCTTC.

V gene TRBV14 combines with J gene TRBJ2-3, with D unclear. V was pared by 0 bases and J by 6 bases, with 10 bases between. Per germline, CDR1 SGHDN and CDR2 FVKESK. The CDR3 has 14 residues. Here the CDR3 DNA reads TGTGCCAGCAGCCAAGAGGCCGTTGTCGATACGCAGTATTTT. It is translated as CASSQEAVVDTQYF.

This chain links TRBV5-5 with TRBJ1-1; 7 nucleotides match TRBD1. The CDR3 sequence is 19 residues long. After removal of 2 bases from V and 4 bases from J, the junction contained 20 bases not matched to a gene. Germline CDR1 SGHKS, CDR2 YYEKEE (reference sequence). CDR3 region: CASSLLLWVDRAYFTEAFF. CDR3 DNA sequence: TGTGCCAGCAGCTTACTCCTGTGGGTCGACAGGGCGTATTTCACTGAAGCTTTCTTT.

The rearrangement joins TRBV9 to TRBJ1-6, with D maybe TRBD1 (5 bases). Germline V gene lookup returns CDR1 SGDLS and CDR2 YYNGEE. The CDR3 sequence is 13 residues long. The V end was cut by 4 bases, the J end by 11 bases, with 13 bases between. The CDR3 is CASSTRQNTPLHF. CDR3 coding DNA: TGTGCCAGCAGCACCCGACAGAACACACCCCTCCACTTT.

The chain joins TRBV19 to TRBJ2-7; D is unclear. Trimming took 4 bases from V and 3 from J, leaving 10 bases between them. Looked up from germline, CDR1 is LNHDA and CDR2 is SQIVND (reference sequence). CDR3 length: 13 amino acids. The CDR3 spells CASSTSFGYEQYF. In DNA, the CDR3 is TGTGCCAGTAGTACTAGTTTCGGCTACGAGCAGTACTTC.

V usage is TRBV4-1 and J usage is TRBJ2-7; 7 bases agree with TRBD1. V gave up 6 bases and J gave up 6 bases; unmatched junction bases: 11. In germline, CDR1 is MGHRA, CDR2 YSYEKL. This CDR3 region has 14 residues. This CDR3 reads CASSLAPQGSEQYF. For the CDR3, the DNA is TGCGCCAGCAGTTTGGCCCCACAGGGGAGCGAGCAGTACTTC.

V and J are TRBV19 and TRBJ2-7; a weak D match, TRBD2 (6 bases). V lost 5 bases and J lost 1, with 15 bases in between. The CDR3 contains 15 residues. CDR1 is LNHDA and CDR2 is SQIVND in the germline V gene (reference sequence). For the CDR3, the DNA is TGTGCCAGTAGTTTGCGACGGGGGAGATCCTACGAGCAGTACTTC. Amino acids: CASSLRRGRSYEQYF.

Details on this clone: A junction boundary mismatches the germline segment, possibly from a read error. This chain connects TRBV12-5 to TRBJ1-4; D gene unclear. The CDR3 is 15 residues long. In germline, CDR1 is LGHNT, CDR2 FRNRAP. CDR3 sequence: CASGLNFSFTRKTVF. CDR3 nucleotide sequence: TGTGCTAGTGGTTTGAACTTCTCTTTTACCCGAAAAACTGTTTTT.

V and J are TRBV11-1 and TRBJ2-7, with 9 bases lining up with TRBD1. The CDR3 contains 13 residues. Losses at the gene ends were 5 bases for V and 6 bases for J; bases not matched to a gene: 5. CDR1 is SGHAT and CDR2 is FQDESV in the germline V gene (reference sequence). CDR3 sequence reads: CASSGGTGLEQYF. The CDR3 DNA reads TGTGCCAGCAGCGGCGGGACAGGGCTCGAGCAGTACTTC.

In DNA, the CDR3 is TGCGCCAGCAGCCAACGCGGCGGGGAGCTGTTTTTT. Its translation: CASSQRGGELFF. The chain combines TRBV4-1 with TRBJ2-2; D is unclear. From germline, CDR1 is MGHRA and CDR2 YSYEKL. V gave up 2 bases and J gave up 7 bases, with 5 bases separating them. The CDR3 loop spans 12 amino acids.

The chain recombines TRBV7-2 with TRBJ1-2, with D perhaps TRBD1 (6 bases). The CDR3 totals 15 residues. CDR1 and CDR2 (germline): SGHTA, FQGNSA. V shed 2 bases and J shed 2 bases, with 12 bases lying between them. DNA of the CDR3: TGTGCCAGCAGCTTAACAGGGTTTGAGAACTATGGCTACACCTTC. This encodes CASSLTGFENYGYTF.

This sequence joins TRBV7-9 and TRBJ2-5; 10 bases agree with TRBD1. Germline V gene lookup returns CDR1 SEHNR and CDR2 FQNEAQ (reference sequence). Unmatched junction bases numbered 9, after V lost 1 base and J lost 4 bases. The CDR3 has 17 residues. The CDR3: CASSLGATGGRLETQYF. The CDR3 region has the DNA TGTGCCAGCAGCTTAGGCGCGACAGGGGGCCGGCTAGAGACCCAGTACTTC. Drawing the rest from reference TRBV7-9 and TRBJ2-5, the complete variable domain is DTGVSQNPRHKITKRGQNVTFRCDPISEHNRLYWYRQTLGQGPEFLTYFQNEAQLEKSRLLSDRFSAERPKGSFSTLEIQRTEQGDSAMYLCASSLGATGGRLETQYFGPGTRLLVL.

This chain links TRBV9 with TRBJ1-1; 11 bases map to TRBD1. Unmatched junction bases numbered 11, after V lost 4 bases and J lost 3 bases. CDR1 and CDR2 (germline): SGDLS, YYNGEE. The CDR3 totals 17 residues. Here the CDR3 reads CASSSGQGAGLDTEAFF. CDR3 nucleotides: TGTGCCAGCAGCTCCGGACAGGGGGCGGGATTGGACACTGAAGCTTTCTTT.

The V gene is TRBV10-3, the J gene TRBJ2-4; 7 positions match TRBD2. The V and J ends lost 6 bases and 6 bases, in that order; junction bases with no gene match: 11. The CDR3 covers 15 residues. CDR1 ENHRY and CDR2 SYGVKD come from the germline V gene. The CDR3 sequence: CAIRRAGEAGNIQYF. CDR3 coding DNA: TGTGCCATCAGGCGGGCGGGGGAAGCGGGAAACATTCAGTACTTC.

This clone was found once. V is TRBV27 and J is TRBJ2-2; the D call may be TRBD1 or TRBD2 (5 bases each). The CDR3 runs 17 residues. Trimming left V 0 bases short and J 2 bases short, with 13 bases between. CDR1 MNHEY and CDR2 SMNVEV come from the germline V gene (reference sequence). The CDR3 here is CASSLSPPGTNTGELFF. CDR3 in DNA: TGTGCCAGCAGTTTATCCCCCCCGGGGACCAACACCGGGGAGCTGTTTTTT.

CDR3 protein: CASSWSYNYEQYF. The CDR3 DNA reads as TGTGCCAGCAGTTGGTCCTACAACTACGAGCAGTACTTC. The chain has TRBV27 and TRBJ2-7; D unresolved. Looked up from germline, CDR1 is MNHEY and CDR2 is SMNVEV (reference sequence). CDR3 length: 13 residues. V was trimmed by 4 bases and J by 3 bases, leaving 10 bases between them.

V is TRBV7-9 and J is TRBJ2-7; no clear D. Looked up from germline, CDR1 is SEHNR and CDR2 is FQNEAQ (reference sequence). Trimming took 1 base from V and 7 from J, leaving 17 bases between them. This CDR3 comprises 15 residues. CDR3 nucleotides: TGTGCCAGCAGCTTAGACCCAGATCCATCAACAGAGCAGTACTTC. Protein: CASSLDPDPSTEQYF.

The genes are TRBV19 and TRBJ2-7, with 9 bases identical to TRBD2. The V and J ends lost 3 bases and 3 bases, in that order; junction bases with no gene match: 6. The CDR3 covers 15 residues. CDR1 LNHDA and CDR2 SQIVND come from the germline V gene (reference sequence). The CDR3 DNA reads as TGTGCCAGTAGTATCTTCGGCGGGAGGGACTACGAGCAGTACTTC. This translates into CASSIFGGRDYEQYF.